These T cell receptor beta chains were read from a single sample in a study of blood T cell repertoires in COVID-19. Assay used: immunoSEQ multiplex PCR; TCRdb lists only in-frame clones, some missing. The table records some 120,000 clones, roughly four fifths of them present only once. Sequenced sample: PBMCs or T cells enriched from blood (not recorded which). All receptors derive from a man aged 30 to 45 who had recovered from COVID-19. The CDR3 runs from the conserved cysteine through the conserved F or W. Fields, in order: clone size, J gene, D gene, V gene, CDR3 length, CDR3 protein, CDR3 DNA. D genes are given only for firm matches. Size is omitted from some rows. Given values are once, few, many or a class for expanded clones.

-	TRBJ1-2	-	TRBV19	14	CATMLRSGRDGYTF	TGTGCCACTATGCTCCGGTCGGGCAGGGATGGCTACACCTTC
-	TRBJ1-3	-	TRBV21-1	15	CASSKTHPRGNTIYF	TGTGCCAGCAGCAAGACGCACCCTCGAGGTAACACCATATATTTT
-	TRBJ2-7	-	TRBV19	14	CASSVSGNAYEQYF	TGTGCCAGTAGTGTTAGCGGCAATGCCTACGAGCAGTACTTC
-	TRBJ2-1	TRBD1	TRBV10-2	14	CASSEGQGYNEQFF	TGCGCCAGCAGTGAGGGACAGGGCTACAATGAGCAGTTCTTC
-	TRBJ2-2	TRBD1	TRBV5-1	15	CASSSGQGATGELFF	TGCGCCAGCAGCTCGGGACAGGGGGCCACCGGGGAGCTGTTTTTT
-	TRBJ2-1	TRBD2	TRBV24-1	16	CATAPGAGGRPNEQFF	TGTGCCACAGCCCCAGGGGCGGGAGGTCGCCCCAATGAGCAGTTCTTC
-	TRBJ2-7	-	TRBV12-3/TRBV12-4	12	CASSSSTIEQYF	TGTGCCAGCAGTTCCTCCACAATCGAGCAGTACTTC
-	TRBJ1-3	-	TRBV29-1	15	CSVRWGQSSGNTIYF	TGCAGCGTTCGTTGGGGCCAGAGCTCTGGAAACACCATATATTTT
-	TRBJ1-5	-	TRBV27	15	CASPQGNSFDQPQHF	TGTGCCAGCCCTCAGGGGAACAGTTTCGATCAGCCCCAGCATTTT
-	TRBJ1-2	TRBD1	TRBV2	15	CASTQDREGPGGYTF	TGTGCCAGCACCCAGGACAGGGAAGGGCCAGGTGGCTACACCTTC
-	TRBJ2-7	-	TRBV6-1	17	CASSEISPGDNTYEQYF	TGTGCCAGCAGTGAAATATCGCCAGGGGACAATACCTACGAGCAGTACTTC
-	TRBJ1-3	-	TRBV20-1	11	CSAISGNTIYF	TGCAGTGCTATATCTGGAAACACCATATATTTT
-	TRBJ1-5	-	TRBV9	14	CASSVDSSNQPQHF	TGTGCCAGCAGCGTAGACAGTAGCAATCAGCCCCAGCATTTT
-	TRBJ1-4	TRBD1	TRBV10-1	14	CASSEGGSNEKLFF	TGCGCCAGCAGTGAAGGGGGCTCTAATGAAAAACTGTTTTTT
-	TRBJ2-1	-	TRBV5-6	13	CASSRPSDNEQFF	TGTGCCAGCAGCCGCCCGAGCGACAATGAGCAGTTCTTC
-	TRBJ1-2	-	TRBV19	13	CASSSGGADGYTF	TGTGCCAGTAGTTCCGGGGGGGCGGATGGCTACACCTTC
few	TRBJ2-4	TRBD2	TRBV9	16	CASSASGGATKNIQYF	TGTGCCAGCAGCGCGAGCGGGGGGGCGACCAAAAACATTCAGTACTTC
-	TRBJ2-3	-	TRBV6-4	14	CASSDGAGTDTQYF	TGTGCCAGCAGTGACGGAGCCGGGACAGATACGCAGTATTTT
-	TRBJ1-1	-	TRBV27	13	CASSPWEGPEAFF	TGTGCCAGCAGTCCGTGGGAGGGCCCTGAAGCTTTCTTT
-	TRBJ1-1	-	TRBV29-1	14	CSATAGASDTEAFF	TGCAGCGCCACAGCGGGGGCGTCGGACACTGAAGCTTTCTTT
-	TRBJ1-1	TRBD1	TRBV5-6	13	CASSIGQGTEAFF	TGTGCCAGCAGCATAGGACAGGGAACTGAAGCTTTCTTT
-	TRBJ1-2	-	TRBV3-1/TRBV3-2	16	CASSQDLGLYGDGYTF	TGTGCCAGCAGCCAAGATCTAGGACTATACGGAGATGGCTACACCTTC
-	TRBJ2-3	-	TRBV18	16	CASSPYYSASTDTQYF	TGTGCCAGCTCACCTTACTACTCAGCTAGCACAGATACGCAGTATTTT
-	TRBJ1-3	TRBD1	TRBV9	16	CASSVELDRGRNTIYF	TGTGCCAGCAGCGTAGAATTGGACAGGGGGCGAAACACCATATATTTT
-	TRBJ2-1	TRBD2	TRBV7-9	17	CASSLRTSGTPYNEQFF	TGTGCCAGCAGCCTGAGGACTAGCGGGACTCCTTACAATGAGCAGTTCTTC
-	TRBJ1-5	TRBD1	TRBV10-2	16	CASSELRTGGPQPQHF	TGCGCCAGCAGTGAGCTTAGGACAGGGGGACCTCAGCCCCAGCATTTT
-	TRBJ1-5	-	TRBV4-1	16	CASSQDRDYSNQPQHF	TGCGCCAGCAGCCAAGACAGGGATTATAGCAATCAGCCCCAGCATTTT
-	TRBJ2-7	TRBD1	TRBV18	14	CASSPRDRDIEQYF	TGTGCCAGCTCGCCTCGGGACAGGGATATCGAGCAGTACTTC
-	TRBJ1-1	TRBD1	TRBV5-1	15	CASSRSGGSGTEAFF	TGCGCCAGCAGCCGGTCAGGGGGATCGGGGACTGAAGCTTTCTTT
-	TRBJ1-2	TRBD1	TRBV15	13	CATSRGDREGYTF	TGTGCCACCAGCAGAGGGGACAGGGAGGGCTACACCTTC
few	TRBJ2-5	-	TRBV19	12	CASSTASGTQYF	TGTGCCAGTAGTACCGCCTCGGGGACCCAGTACTTC
-	TRBJ1-2	TRBD1	TRBV3-1/TRBV3-2	14	CASSQAPGGYGYTF	TGTGCCAGCAGCCAGGCCCCAGGGGGATATGGCTACACCTTC
-	TRBJ2-3	TRBD2	TRBV14	16	CASSVLSSGGTDTQYF	TGTGCCAGCAGCGTACTGTCTAGCGGGGGGACAGATACGCAGTATTTT
few	TRBJ2-5	-	TRBV30	15	CAWSLRESPGETQYF	TGTGCCTGGAGTCTCCGGGAGTCCCCGGGGGAGACCCAGTACTTC
-	TRBJ2-1	TRBD2	TRBV2	16	CASSESLAGGEVEQFF	TGTGCCAGCAGTGAATCCCTAGCGGGAGGCGAGGTTGAGCAGTTCTTC
once	TRBJ2-4	-	TRBV10-3	20	CAISATGQSPGRGILNVQYF	TGTGCCATCAGTGCTACGGGACAAAGCCCCGGGCGAGGCATTCTTAACGTTCAGTACTTC
-	TRBJ2-1	-	TRBV28	17	CASSLFTGPSSYNEQFF	TGTGCCAGCAGTTTATTTACAGGCCCCAGCTCCTACAATGAGCAGTTCTTC
-	TRBJ2-7	TRBD1	TRBV3-1/TRBV3-2	15	CASSQGQGTFYEQYF	TGTGCCAGCAGCCAGGGACAGGGGACGTTCTACGAGCAGTACTTC
few	TRBJ1-5	TRBD1	TRBV28	14	CASRVTGGNQPQHF	TGTGCCAGCAGAGTGACAGGGGGCAATCAGCCCCAGCATTTT
-	TRBJ2-4	TRBD1	TRBV9	17	CASSEGDRGWTQNIQYF	TGTGCCAGCAGCGAGGGAGACAGGGGGTGGACCCAAAACATTCAGTACTTC
-	TRBJ2-5	TRBD1	TRBV9	15	CASSVAGGWEETQYF	TGTGCCAGCAGCGTAGCAGGGGGCTGGGAGGAGACCCAGTACTTC
-	TRBJ1-1	-	TRBV11-3	13	CASSSGSGTEAFF	TGTGCCAGCAGCTCGGGATCGGGCACTGAAGCTTTCTTT
few	TRBJ2-3	TRBD2	TRBV19	17	CASSPVGSGGAADTQYF	TGTGCCAGTAGTCCTGTAGGGAGCGGGGGGGCCGCAGATACGCAGTATTTT
-	TRBJ1-4	-	TRBV5-6	17	CASSLAGQGPTNEKLFF	TGTGCCAGCAGCTTGGCCGGGCAGGGGCCAACTAATGAAAAACTGTTTTTT
few	TRBJ1-1	TRBD1	TRBV19	14	CASSPHRQGGEAFF	TGTGCCAGTAGTCCTCACCGACAGGGAGGTGAAGCTTTCTTT
-	TRBJ2-3	TRBD2	TRBV11-2	18	CASATLGRGGGAVDTQYF	TGTGCCAGCGCCACCCTGGGGCGGGGCGGGGGGGCCGTTGATACGCAGTATTTT
-	TRBJ1-4	-	TRBV5-4	14	CASSPGGGNEKLFF	TGTGCCAGCAGTCCTGGGGGGGGTAATGAAAAACTGTTTTTT
-	TRBJ1-5	TRBD1	TRBV6-4	21	CASSDPKKTGGVIYSNQPQHF	TGTGCCAGCAGTGACCCGAAGAAGACAGGGGGCGTTATATATAGCAATCAGCCCCAGCATTTT
-	TRBJ2-5	-	TRBV29-1	13	CSVEAVTQETQYF	TGCAGCGTTGAAGCGGTCACTCAAGAGACCCAGTACTTC
-	TRBJ2-2	TRBD2	TRBV23-1	17	CASSQYLAGSNTGELFF	TGCGCCAGCAGTCAATACCTAGCGGGCTCGAACACCGGGGAGCTGTTTTTT
-	TRBJ2-2	-	TRBV4-2	16	CASSQGVGVGTGELFF	TGTGCCAGCAGCCAAGGGGTGGGAGTTGGGACCGGGGAGCTGTTTTTT
-	TRBJ2-7	-	TRBV7-6	13	CASSSSGLYEQYF	TGTGCCAGCAGCTCCTCAGGGCTCTACGAGCAGTACTTC
few	TRBJ2-7	-	TRBV29-1	14	CSGPPEVDPYEQYF	TGCAGCGGACCCCCCGAGGTTGATCCCTACGAGCAGTACTTC